Below, one T cell receptor (beta chain) is given with its context. No antigen is known for it. The junction shows a germline mismatch at one end, possibly a read error. CDR1 and CDR2 (SGHAT, FQNNGV) derive from the germline V gene. The cysteine opens and the phenylalanine closes a CDR3 of 12 amino acids. Just CDR3 DNA is preserved here, 36 bases in frame from base 1. These data originate in a study of shared clonotypes between healthy human individuals (TCRdb year 2020). About the investigation overall: Three men and a couple of women, aged 18 to 49 years, made up the cohort. Different laboratories and diverse techniques were used to prepare libraries and sequence TCR repertoires, to increase sequencing depth and limit assay-specific biases. Leukapheresis yielded between about 0.94 and 9 billion PBMCs per donor. For each donor, CD4 naive and CD4 memory were each given three plates, CD8 naive was given two plates, and CD8 memory was given one plate. The study deeply sequenced blood TCR repertoires of several healthy adults to estimate repertoire size and the extent of clonotype sharing between individuals.

The donors were healthy, HIV-negative adults who had no recently reported acute infections or vaccinations. All donors were Caucasian adults living in Nashville, Tennessee, USA. CD4+ T cells were enriched through magnetic negative selection, after which naive cells were positively selected on CD45RA and the remaining negative fraction served as the memory subset. Blood was obtained by leukapheresis, after which PBMCs were separated by Ficoll-Histopaque density gradient centrifugation and cryopreserved in liquid nitrogen vapor phase. Analytical flow cytometry was used to check the purity and quantity of each magnetically sorted T cell population. From each sorted fraction, genomic DNA was isolated and quantified by UV absorbance on a Nanodrop 2000c. Using the deep immunoSEQ assay, TCR CDR3 regions were amplified from genomic DNA by multiplex PCR. For each cell subset, the extracted genomic DNA was distributed evenly across all wells of several immunoSEQ 96-well plates, and each plate served as one replicate. For sorted subsets, about 220 ng of genomic DNA, equivalent to around 30,000 T cell genomes, went into each replicate PCR. Purified libraries were quantified with a Qubit 3.0 fluorometer, sized on a Bioanalyzer 2100, and re-quantified with the KAPA Library Quantification kit. Every immunoSEQ 96-well plate was sequenced on a separate single-read 150-cycle Illumina NextSeq 550 flow cell. On the study's bioinformatics: Because only junctional sequences without quality scores were contained in the immunoSEQ output, filtering matching that applied to full-length reads could not be performed. Sequences were annotated with PyIR, a Python wrapper for IgBLAST v1.9, using IMGT germline references to assign V/J genes and CDR3. Reads were removed for weak V/J assignments (E-value above 1e-6), missing CDR3, stop codons, out-of-frame junctions, or ambiguous translated residues. V3J clonotypes were defined as sequences sharing the same inferred V gene, J gene, and CDR3 amino acid sequence. Percentage overlap between repertoires was computed as shared unique clonotypes divided by the size of the smaller repertoire. Three approaches were used to assess repertoire richness: RTK rarefaction, the Chao1 estimator, and Recon v2.1 estimates of unobserved clonotypes. Generation probabilities were computed with OLGA for all TCRbeta clonotypes obtained by the gDNA method from a handful of donors. Imported from immuneACCESS, the table was reduced by TCRdb to in-frame sequences with V and J called. These copies leave out some clones; in studies compared against another copy, an unresolved V gene accounts for under half, and the cause of the remainder is not known. Clone size and V and J calls were adopted from that table, with D and trimming inferred from the DNA. Within this sample are 2 million to 2.5 million clones, with approximately 95% of them counted one time only. 0.35% to 0.45% of the sample is in the top ten clones.

Overall study results and their limits: Estimated clonotype richness was generally larger for naive than for memory subsets. Based on pairwise subsampling, the degree of clonotype sharing among donors was expected to be affected by sequencing depth. Sharing across several donors was observed for around 5% of naive CD4, 3% to 3.5% of naive CD8, 2% to 2.5% of memory CD4, and roughly 0.4% of memory CD8 clonotypes. Compared with non-shared clonotypes, clonotypes shared by all four sorted-subset donors had higher generation probabilities. Because the study included a small number of donors, the genetic and exposure-history diversity represented was limited. Even with the large sequencing depth, rarefaction of the sorted-subset datasets indicated that sequencing was incomplete. Sampling was restricted to blood, and TCR repertoires in tissue are likely to differ from TCR repertoires in blood.

This TCR was sampled from a man between 18 and 35 years old in good health. Some clones in this sample may be carry-over from other donors' samples. The specimen sequenced was naive CD4+ T cells from PBMCs. This sample's cell subset or site label indicates: CD45RA+ positively selected. This chain is built from TRBV11-2 and TRBJ1-1, with no D gene named confidently. For the CDR3, the sequence is CASSPIKEEGFF. The DNA sequence is TGTGCCAGCAGCCCTATTAAGGAGGAAGGTTTCTTT. The reference TRBV11-2 and TRBJ1-1 proteins fill in what lies around the CDR3, so the full variable domain reads EAGVAQSPRYKIIEKRQSVAFWCNPISGHATLYWYQQILGQGPKLLIQFQNNGVVDDSQLPKDRFSAERLKGVDSTLKIQPAKLEDSAVYLCASSPIKEEGFFGQGTRLTVV.